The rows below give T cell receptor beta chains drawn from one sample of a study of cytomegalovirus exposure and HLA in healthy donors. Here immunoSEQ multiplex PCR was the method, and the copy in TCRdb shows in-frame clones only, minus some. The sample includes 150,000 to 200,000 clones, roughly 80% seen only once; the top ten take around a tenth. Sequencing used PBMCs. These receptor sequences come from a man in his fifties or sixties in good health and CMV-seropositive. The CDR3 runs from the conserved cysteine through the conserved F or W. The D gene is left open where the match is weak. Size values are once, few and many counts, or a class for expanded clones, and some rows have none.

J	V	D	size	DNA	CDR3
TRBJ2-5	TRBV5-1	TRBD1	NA	TGCGCCAGCAGCCCAGGGGGCGGAGGGCCTCGTCAAGAGACCCAGTACTTC	CASSPGGGGPRQETQYF
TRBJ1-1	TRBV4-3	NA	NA	TGCGCCAGCAGCCAAGATTTCAGGAACACTGAAGCTTTCTTT	CASSQDFRNTEAFF
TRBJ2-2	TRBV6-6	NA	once	TGTTCCGCAGCGGAGGTTCTCGAGACCGGGGAGCTGTTTTTT	CSAAEVLETGELFF
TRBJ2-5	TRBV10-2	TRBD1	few	TGCGCCAGCAGGGGACAGGGCATCGAGACCCAGTACTTC	CASRGQGIETQYF
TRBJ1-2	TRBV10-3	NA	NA	TGTGCCGCCCAGGGTAACTATGGCTACACCTTC	CAAQGNYGYTF
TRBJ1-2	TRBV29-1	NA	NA	TGCAGCGTTGAAGAAGGGGGTTCAGGCTATGGCTACACCTTC	CSVEEGGSGYGYTF
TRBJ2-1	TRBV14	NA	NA	TGTGCCAGCAGCCCTACGGACAGAGTCAATGAGCAGTTCTTC	CASSPTDRVNEQFF
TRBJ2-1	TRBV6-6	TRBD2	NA	TGTGCCAGCAGCATACGAGCGGGGACGAGGAATGAGCAGTTCTTC	CASSIRAGTRNEQFF
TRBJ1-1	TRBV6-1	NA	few	TGTGCCAGCAGTCCCCCGGGGGGCACGGCTTTCTTT	CASSPPGGTAFF
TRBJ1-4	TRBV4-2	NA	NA	TGTGCCAGCAGCCAGGACACAGGGAAAATGGTCGGAAATGAAAAACTGTTTTTT	CASSQDTGKMVGNEKLFF
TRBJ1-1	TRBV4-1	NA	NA	TGCGCCAGCAGCCAAGATGCCCGGTTCTTAAACACTGAAGCTTTCTTT	CASSQDARFLNTEAFF